This entry lists 2 T cell receptor beta chains sequenced from one sample in a study of T cell repertoires in cytomegalovirus infection. What these receptors recognize is not known. TCRdb fed the reads into MiXCR, producing one record per CDR3 protein. The data contain around 770,000 distinct CDR3 sequences, around 29% of them seen just once; the ten biggest clones take up 10% to 15%. Sequenced here: cultured CD8+ T cells from PBMCs, sampled from culture after CMV antigen stimulation. Receptors were obtained from a human donor in good health (CMV status not recorded). Some clones in this sample may be carry-over from other donors' samples.

This clonotype was picked up a small number of times. J is TRBJ1-4 and V is TRBV29-1, with D unresolved. Germline-derived CDR1 and CDR2 are SQVTM and ANQGSEA. V lost 6 bases and J 6 bases, leaving 14 bases between the germline ends. CDR3 length: 13 residues. The CDR3 DNA sequence: TGCAGCGTCCGGGCGGGTCCATATGAAAAACTGTTTTTT. Amino acid sequence: CSVRAGPYEKLFF.

This clonotype was found a few times. The V gene is TRBV7-2, the J gene TRBJ1-1; possible D gene TRBD1, 5 bases. Germline lookup yields CDR1 SGHTA and CDR2 FQGNSA. V was pared by 5 bases and J by 1 base, with 20 bases between. This CDR3 spans 17 amino acids. CDR3 nucleotide sequence: TGTGCCAGCAGCCAAAGGGAGGGGAGAGTTTGGAACACTGAAGCTTTCTTT. Translating it yields CASSQREGRVWNTEAFF.